Described below is a single T cell receptor beta chain sequence and its context. Assay used: immunoSEQ multiplex PCR; TCRdb lists only in-frame clones, some missing. This table has 150,000 to 200,000 clones, about 86% appearing once. The data were taken from a study of cytomegalovirus exposure and HLA in healthy donors. V shed 5 bases and J shed 3 bases, with 11 bases lying between them. This CDR3 is built from 13 residues. Germline V gene lookup returns CDR1 MNHEY and CDR2 SMNVEV (reference sequence). J is TRBJ2-7 and V is TRBV27, with D uncertain. This clonotype originated in a woman aged 25 to 39 in good health and CMV-seronegative. Sequencing was carried out using PBMCs. Here the CDR3 reads CASSPRSVYEQYF. DNA of the CDR3: TGTGCCAGCAGTCCGCGGAGTGTCTACGAGCAGTACTTC.